The clone carrying this TCR beta chain appeared a few times. No antigen is known for it. The CDR3 contains 13 residues. With 6 bases removed from V and 5 bases from J, the gap between germline ends came to 13 bases. Germline loops: CDR1 SNHLY, CDR2 FYNNEI. This sample stems from a study of T cell responses to AZD1222 COVID-19 vaccine. The study, taken as a whole, reports: Dominant at 160-218 and 743-854, vaccine-associated CD4 TCRs also spanned spike. Spike-specific TCR breadth and depth were elevated following two AZD1222 doses.

Profiled with immunoSEQ multiplex PCR; TCRdb holds only in-frame clones, not every one. The sample lists roughly 80,000 clones, approximately 90% occurring once. V is TRBV2 and J is TRBJ2-5; tentatively, D is TRBD1 (6 bases). The TCR originated in an adult who received the AZD1222 COVID-19 vaccine. The sequenced sample was peripheral blood, obtained 28 days after the second AZD1222 dose. CDR3 amino acids: CASSYTGMETQYF. The CDR3 nucleotides read TGTGCCAGCAGCTACACAGGGATGGAGACCCAGTACTTC.